The entry below gives a single T cell receptor beta chain sequence along with its context. Antigen: not known. The data were obtained in a study of T cell repertoires in cytomegalovirus infection. Overall study context: The authors relied on CMV epitopes, both recently identified HLA-C-restricted and well-studied HLA-B-restricted. Both CMV infection and a matching HLA type were indicated by public TCR beta signatures.

Each CDR3 protein is one row after TCRdb ran MiXCR on the reads. Here the sample spans 900,000 to 950,000 distinct CDR3 sequences, more than 25% being singletons. The germline CDR1 and CDR2 sequences are SEHNR and FQNEAQ (reference sequence). J gave up 3 bases and V 3 bases, and 10 bases lay outside the gene matches. This CDR3 has 17 residues. General study points: Cumulated frequencies of public TCR beta families served to identify carriers of CMV plus the relevant HLA. The ex vivo response was dominated by HLA-C-restricted CMV-specific TCR beta clonotypes.

The clonotype was recovered from a human donor in good health (CMV status not recorded). Some clones in this sample may be carry-over from other donors' samples. The V call is TRBV7-9, the J call TRBJ2-1; TRBD1 matches at 8 bases. The sample was cultured CD8+ T cells from PBMCs, taken from culture after CMV antigen stimulation. CDR3 DNA: TGTGCCAGCAGCTTCGATAAACAGGGGGGCATCTACAATGAGCAGTTCTTC. Translated, it gives CASSFDKQGGIYNEQFF.